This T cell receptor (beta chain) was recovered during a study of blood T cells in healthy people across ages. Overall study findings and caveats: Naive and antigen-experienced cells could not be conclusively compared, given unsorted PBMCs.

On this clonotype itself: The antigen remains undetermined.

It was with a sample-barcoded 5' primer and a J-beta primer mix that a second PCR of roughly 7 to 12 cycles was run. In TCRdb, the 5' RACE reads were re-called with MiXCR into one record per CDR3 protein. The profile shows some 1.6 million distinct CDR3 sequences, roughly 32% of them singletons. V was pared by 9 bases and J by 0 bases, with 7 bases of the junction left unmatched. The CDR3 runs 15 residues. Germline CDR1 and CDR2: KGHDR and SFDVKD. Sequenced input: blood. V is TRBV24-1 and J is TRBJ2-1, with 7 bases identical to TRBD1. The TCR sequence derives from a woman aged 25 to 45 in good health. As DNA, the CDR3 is TGTGCCACCTCATACGGACAGGCCTCCTACAATGAGCAGTTCTTC. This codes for CATSYGQASYNEQFF.